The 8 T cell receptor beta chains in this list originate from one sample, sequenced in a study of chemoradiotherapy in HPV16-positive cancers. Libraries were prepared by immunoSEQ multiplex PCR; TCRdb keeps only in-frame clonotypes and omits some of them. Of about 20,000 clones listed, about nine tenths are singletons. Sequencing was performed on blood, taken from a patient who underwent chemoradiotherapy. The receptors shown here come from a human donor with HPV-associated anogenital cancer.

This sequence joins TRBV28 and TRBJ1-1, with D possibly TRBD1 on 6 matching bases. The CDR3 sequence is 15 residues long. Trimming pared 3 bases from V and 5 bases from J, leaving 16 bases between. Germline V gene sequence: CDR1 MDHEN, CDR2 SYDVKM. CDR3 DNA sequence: TGTGCCAGCAGTTTTGGGAGTCAGGGGAGGACTGAAGCTTTCTTT. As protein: CASSFGSQGRTEAFF.

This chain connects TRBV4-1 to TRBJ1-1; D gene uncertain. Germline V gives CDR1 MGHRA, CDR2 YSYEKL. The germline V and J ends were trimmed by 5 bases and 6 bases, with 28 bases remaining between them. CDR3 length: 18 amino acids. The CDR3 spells CASSDNSMGFFGFAEAFF. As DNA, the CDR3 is TGCGCCAGCAGCGACAACTCCATGGGGTTTTTTGGGTTCGCTGAAGCTTTCTTT.

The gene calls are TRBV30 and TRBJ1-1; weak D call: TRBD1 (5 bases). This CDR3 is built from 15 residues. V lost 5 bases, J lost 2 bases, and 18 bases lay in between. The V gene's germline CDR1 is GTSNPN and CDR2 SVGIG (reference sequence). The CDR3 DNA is TGTGCCTGGGTTGGGCGGGGGGAGTCAAACACTGAAGCTTTCTTT. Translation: CAWVGRGESNTEAFF.

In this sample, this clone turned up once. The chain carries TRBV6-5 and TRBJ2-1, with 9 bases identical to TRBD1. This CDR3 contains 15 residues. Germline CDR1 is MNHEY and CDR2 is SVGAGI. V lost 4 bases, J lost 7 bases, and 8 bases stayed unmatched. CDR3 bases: TGTGCCAGCAGTTGGTTCGGGACAGGGAGAAATGAGCAGTTCTTC. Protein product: CASSWFGTGRNEQFF.

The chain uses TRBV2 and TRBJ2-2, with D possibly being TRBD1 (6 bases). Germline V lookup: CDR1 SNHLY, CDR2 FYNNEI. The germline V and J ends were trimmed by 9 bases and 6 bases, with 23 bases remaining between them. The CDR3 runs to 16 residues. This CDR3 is CARGQIQGRGSGELFF. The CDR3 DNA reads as TGTGCCAGGGGGCAGATCCAGGGGCGCGGGTCCGGGGAGCTGTTTTTT. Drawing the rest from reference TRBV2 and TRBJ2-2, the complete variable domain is EPEVTQTPSHQVTQMGQEVILRCVPISNHLYFYWYRQILGQKVEFLVSFYNNEISEKSEIFDDQFSVERPDGSNFTLKIRSTKLEDSAMYFCARGQIQGRGSGELFFGEGSRLTVL.

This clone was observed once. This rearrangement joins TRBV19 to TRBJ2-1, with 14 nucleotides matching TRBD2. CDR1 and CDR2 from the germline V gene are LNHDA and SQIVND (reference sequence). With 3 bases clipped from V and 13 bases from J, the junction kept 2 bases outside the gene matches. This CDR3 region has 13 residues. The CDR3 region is CASSIGLAGGQFF. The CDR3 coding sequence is TGTGCCAGTAGTATTGGACTAGCGGGAGGACAGTTCTTC.

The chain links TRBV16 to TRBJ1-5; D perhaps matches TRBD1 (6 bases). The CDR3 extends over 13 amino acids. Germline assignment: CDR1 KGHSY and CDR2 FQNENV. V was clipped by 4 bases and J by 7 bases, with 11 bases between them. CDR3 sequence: CASSRGGGQPQHF. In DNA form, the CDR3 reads TGTGCCAGCAGCCGAGGGGGTGGACAGCCCCAGCATTTT.

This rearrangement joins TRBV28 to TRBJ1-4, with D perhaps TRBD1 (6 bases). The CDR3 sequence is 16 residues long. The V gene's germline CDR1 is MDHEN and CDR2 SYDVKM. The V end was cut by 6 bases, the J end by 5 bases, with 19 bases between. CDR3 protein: CASSQGPGQSNEKLFF. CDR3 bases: TGTGCCAGCAGCCAGGGCCCCGGACAGTCAAATGAAAAACTGTTTTTT.